The 2 T cell receptor beta chains reported below all come from one sample, sequenced in a study of blood T cell repertoires in COVID-19. The repertoire was sequenced with immunoSEQ multiplex PCR; TCRdb's copy has only in-frame clones and lacks some. The sample consists of under 250,000 clones, approximately 85% of them appearing once. Sequenced input: PBMCs or T cells enriched from blood (not recorded which). All receptors come from a woman aged 50 to 65 with acute COVID-19.

To note about this clone: The germline gene is not matched at one end of the junction; a read error may be the cause. The rearrangement uses TRBV7-9 and TRBJ1-5; D call uncertain. The CDR3 is 13 residues long. The germline V gene encodes CDR1 SEHNR and CDR2 FQNEAQ (reference sequence). CDR3 protein: CASSFTRDHPQHF. CDR3 sequence (DNA): TGTGCCAGCAGCTTTACCCGAGATCACCCCCAGCATTTT.

The chain recombines TRBV5-1 with TRBJ1-4; 8 bases align to TRBD1. After removal of 4 bases from V and 5 bases from J, the junction contained 7 bases not matched to a gene. Germline CDR1 reads SGHRS; CDR2 reads YFSETQ. The CDR3 loop spans 15 amino acids. CDR3 in amino acids: CASSKQGAGNEKLFF. In DNA, the CDR3 is TGCGCCAGCAGCAAGCAGGGGGCAGGAAATGAAAAACTGTTTTTT.